This T cell receptor beta chain was sequenced in a study of T-cell memory formation after mild COVID-19 (dated by TCRdb to the early 2020s). About the investigation overall: Most TCR sequence clusters were specific to one of the two donors. In two donors, T-cell clones that expanded and contracted after mild COVID-19 were tracked by sequencing TCRalpha and TCRbeta repertoires over time. The cohort was made up of two young adult volunteers, one female and one male, who were previously healthy.

From a lookup of the germline V gene, CDR1 and CDR2 are SNHLY and FYNNEI. Trimmed from V: 5 bases; trimmed from J: 7 bases; junction bases lacking a gene match: 7. Measured from the cysteine to the phenylalanine, the CDR3 is 14 residues long. The only DNA kept is the CDR3, 42 bases in frame from the first base. TCRdb shows the sequencer as Illumina NovaSeq 6000. TCRalpha and TCRbeta cDNA libraries were constructed by 5'RACE with constant-segment primers, with sample barcodes and unique molecular identifiers being introduced. Trizol reagent was used to extract RNA from every sample. The libraries were amplified in two PCR steps, and the second step added a second sample barcode and Illumina TruSeq adapters. The libraries were sequenced on an Illumina NovaSeq using 2 x 150 bp paired-end reads. The original methods were these. Demultiplexing of reads and collapsing into UMI-guided consensus sequences were performed with migec v1.2.7. Using mixcr v2.1.11, UMI consensuses were aligned to TRA and TRB V and J templates and then assembled into clonotypes. Expanded or contracted clonotypes were those called significant by both edgeR and NoisET, with noise models trained on biological replicates. For edgeR calls, the thresholds were a false discovery rate-adjusted p below 0.01 and a log2 fold-change of 1. As an exploratory analysis of dynamics, max-normalized trajectories of the 1000 most abundant clonotypes were examined by PCA with hierarchical clustering. The CD4 or CD8 phenotype of responding clones was assigned using the separately sequenced CD4+ and CD8+ repertoires. TCRdb itself trimmed the public reads at Q25 with fastp, ran MiXCR and retained productive beta chains. Here each entry gathers all rows of one CDR3 protein and keeps the most common genes and DNA. The V and J calls here are based on TCRdb, not the publication. Across this sample there are 150,000 to 200,000 distinct CDR3 sequences, with about 9.9% seen only once. The ten largest clones represent more than 3.5% of the sample.

Details on this clonotype: What this receptor recognizes is not known. There are no base qualities to consult, and no much larger clone falls within one base.

PBMCs were isolated by Ficoll-Paque density gradient centrifugation. The paper's findings and limits, for the study overall: The second-wave clones that peaked on day 37 were not confirmed to be SARS-CoV-2 specific. Some responding clones were detected in pre-infection memory, suggesting pre-existing cross-reactive memory T cells joined the SARS-CoV-2 response. From day 15 to 85, contracting clones showed balanced CD4/CD8 phenotypes, whereas a second wave of clones that expanded from day 15 to 37 leaned towards CD4+. Only a couple of mild cases were covered in the study, and larger cohorts including severe cases with pre-infection samples were considered necessary. Contracting CD4+ clones appeared mostly in the CM and EM memory subsets, whereas CD8+ clones were enriched in EMRA.

The sequenced material came from PBMCs or a T cell subset sorted from them (not recorded which). The rearranged chain carries TRBV2 and TRBJ1-4; 7 nucleotides in the junction match TRBD1. The sequence derives from a man aged 18 to 29 who had mild COVID-19 (a few samples of this study predate the infection). The sample titles of this study are shuffled in the database, so cell type and time point are left out; the donor was told from shared clones. The CDR3 protein is CASSTRGGGEKLFF. In nucleotide form, the sequence is TGTGCCAGCAGTACCAGGGGGGGCGGTGAAAAACTGTTTTTT. This CDR3, with the reference TRBV2 and TRBJ1-4 proteins standing in past its ends, gives the full variable domain EPEVTQTPSHQVTQMGQEVILRCVPISNHLYFYWYRQILGQKVEFLVSFYNNEISEKSEIFDDQFSVERPDGSNFTLKIRSTKLEDSAMYFCASSTRGGGEKLFFGSGTQLSVL.